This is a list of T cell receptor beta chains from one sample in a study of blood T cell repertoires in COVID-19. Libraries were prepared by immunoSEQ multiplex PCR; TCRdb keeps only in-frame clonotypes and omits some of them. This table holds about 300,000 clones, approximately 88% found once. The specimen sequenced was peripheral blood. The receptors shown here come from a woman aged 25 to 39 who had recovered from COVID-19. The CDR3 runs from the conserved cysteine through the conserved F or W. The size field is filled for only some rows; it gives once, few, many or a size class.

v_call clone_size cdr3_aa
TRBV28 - CASRGRGGIYEQYF
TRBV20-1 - CSASFGPGTNEKLFF
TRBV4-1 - CASSQWTGASETQYF
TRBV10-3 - CAISGTGTGRSPLHF
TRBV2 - CASTPLDTEAFF
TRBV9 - CASTRQGTSEDTQYF
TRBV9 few CASSVDLSASNTGELFF
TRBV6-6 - CASSADRVSNYGYTF
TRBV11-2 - CASSLWFRPTNTGELFF
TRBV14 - CASSPVRGGEQYF
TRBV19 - CASSIETGYNEQFF
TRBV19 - CASSVTPTGIGNRAFF
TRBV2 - CASSESQGALNQPQHF
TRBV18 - CASSPPGSQGGYGYTF
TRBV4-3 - CASSQSAGGARVAKNIQYF
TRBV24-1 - CATSEVRGGTQETQYF
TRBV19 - CASSRQGLGGSNQPQHF
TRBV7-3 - CASSFTYWGQGARELFF
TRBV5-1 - CASTPREGLNTEAFF
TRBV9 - CASSVAGGKYNEQFF
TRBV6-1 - CASSGPNRGQRSEQFF
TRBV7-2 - CASKSDSSYNSPLHF
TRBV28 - CASSFRQGNQPQHF
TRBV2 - CASKSGTGENSPLHF
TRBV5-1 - CASSHNQGAGGYTF